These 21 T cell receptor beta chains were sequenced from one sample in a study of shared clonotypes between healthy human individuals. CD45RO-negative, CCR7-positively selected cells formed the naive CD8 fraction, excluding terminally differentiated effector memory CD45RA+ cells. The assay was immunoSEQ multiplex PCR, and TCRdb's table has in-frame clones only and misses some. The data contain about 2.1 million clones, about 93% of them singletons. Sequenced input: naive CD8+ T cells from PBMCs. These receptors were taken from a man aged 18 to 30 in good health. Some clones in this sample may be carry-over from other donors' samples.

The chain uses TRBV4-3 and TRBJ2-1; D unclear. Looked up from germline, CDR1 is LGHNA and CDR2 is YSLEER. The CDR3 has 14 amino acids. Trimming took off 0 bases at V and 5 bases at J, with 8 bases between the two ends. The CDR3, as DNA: TGCGCCAGCAGCCAAGAATTCGAAAACAATGAGCAGTTCTTC. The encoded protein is CASSQEFENNEQFF.

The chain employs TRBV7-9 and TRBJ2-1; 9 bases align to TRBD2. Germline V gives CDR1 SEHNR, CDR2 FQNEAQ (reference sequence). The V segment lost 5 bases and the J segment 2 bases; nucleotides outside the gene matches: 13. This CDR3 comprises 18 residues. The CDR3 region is CASSHPTTPSGTYNEQFF. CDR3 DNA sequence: TGTGCCAGCAGCCACCCGACGACTCCTAGCGGGACCTACAATGAGCAGTTCTTC.

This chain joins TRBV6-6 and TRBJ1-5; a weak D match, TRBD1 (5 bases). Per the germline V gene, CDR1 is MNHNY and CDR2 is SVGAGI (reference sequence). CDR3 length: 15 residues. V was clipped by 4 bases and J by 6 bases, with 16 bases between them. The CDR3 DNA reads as TGTGCCAGCAGTTTTCAGGGTCCCCTGGGTCAGCCCCAGCATTTT. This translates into CASSFQGPLGQPQHF.

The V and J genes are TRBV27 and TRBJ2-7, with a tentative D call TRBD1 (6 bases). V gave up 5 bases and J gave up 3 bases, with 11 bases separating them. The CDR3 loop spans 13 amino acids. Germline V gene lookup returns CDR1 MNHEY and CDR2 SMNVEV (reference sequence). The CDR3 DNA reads TGTGCCAGCAGTCCTAGCAGGGGCTACGAGCAGTACTTC. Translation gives CASSPSRGYEQYF.

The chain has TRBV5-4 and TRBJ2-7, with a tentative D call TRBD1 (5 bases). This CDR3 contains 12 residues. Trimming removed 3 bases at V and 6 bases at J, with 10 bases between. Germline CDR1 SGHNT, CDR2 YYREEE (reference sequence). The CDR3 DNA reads TGTGCCAGCAGCTGGAAGGGGTTCGAGCAGTACTTC. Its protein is CASSWKGFEQYF.

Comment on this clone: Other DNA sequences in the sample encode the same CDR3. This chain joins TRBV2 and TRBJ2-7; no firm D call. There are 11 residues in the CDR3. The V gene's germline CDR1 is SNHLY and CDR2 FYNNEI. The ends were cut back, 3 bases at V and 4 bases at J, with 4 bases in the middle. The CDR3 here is CASSDFYEQYF. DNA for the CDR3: TGTGCCAGCAGTGATTTTTACGAGCAGTACTTC.

CDR3 DNA sequence: TGTGCCAGCTCACCAGATGTTCCGGGACAGGGGAGCGATCAGCCCCAGCATTTT. This codes for CASSPDVPGQGSDQPQHF. The chain combines TRBV18 with TRBJ1-5; 10 bases fit TRBD1. This CDR3 has 18 amino acids. Looked up from germline, CDR1 is KGHSH and CDR2 is LQKENI. The V segment lost 2 bases and the J segment 5 bases; nucleotides outside the gene matches: 12.

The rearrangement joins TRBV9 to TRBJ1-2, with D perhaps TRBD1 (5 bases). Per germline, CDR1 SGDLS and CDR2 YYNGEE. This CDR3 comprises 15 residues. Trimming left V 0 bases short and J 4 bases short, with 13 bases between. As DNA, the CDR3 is TGTGCCAGCAGCGTAGGGCAGGGTCCCGCCTATGGCTACACCTTC. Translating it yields CASSVGQGPAYGYTF.

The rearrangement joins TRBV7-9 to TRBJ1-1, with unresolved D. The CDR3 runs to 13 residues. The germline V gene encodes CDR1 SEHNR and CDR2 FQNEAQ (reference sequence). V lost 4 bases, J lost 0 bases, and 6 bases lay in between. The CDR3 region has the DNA TGTGCCAGCAGCTCGCCGGTGAACACTGAAGCTTTCTTT. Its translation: CASSSPVNTEAFF.

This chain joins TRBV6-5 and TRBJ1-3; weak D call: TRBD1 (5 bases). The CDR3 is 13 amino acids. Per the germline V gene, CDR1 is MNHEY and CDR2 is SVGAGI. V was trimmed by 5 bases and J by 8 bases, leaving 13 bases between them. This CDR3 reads CASSVGRGYTIYF. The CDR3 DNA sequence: TGTGCCAGCAGTGTCGGTCGGGGCTACACCATATATTTT.

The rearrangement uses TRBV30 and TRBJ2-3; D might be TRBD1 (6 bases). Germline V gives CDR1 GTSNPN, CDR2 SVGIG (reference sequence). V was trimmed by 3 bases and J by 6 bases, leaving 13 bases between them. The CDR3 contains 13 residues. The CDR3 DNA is TGTGCCTGGAGGGAAACAGGGTTTGATACGCAGTATTTT. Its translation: CAWRETGFDTQYF.

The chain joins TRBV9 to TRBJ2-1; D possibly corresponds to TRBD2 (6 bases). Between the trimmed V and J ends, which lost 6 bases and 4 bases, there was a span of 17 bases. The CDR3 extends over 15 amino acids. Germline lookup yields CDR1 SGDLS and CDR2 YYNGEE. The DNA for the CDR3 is TGTGCCAGCACCCCAGGAGGGGTTACGTACAATGAGCAGTTCTTC. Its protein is CASTPGGVTYNEQFF.

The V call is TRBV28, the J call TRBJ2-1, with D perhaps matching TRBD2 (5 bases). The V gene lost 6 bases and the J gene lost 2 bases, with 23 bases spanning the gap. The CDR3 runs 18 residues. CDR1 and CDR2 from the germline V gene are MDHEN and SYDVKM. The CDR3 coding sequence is TGTGCCAGCAGGCCCACCGGACGGAAGCTGGAGGCCTACAATGAGCAGTTCTTC. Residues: CASRPTGRKLEAYNEQFF.

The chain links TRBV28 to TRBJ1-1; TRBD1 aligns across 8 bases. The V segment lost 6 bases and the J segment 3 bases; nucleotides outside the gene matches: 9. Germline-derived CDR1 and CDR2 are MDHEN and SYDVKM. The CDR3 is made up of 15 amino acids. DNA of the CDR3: TGTGCCAGCAGCGAGGGCAGGGGGCACTACACTGAAGCTTTCTTT. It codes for CASSEGRGHYTEAFF.

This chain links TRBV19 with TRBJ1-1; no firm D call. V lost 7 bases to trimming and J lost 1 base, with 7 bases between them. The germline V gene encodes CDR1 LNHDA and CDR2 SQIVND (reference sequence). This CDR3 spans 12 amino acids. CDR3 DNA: TGTGCCAGTATGTGGTCGAACACTGAAGCTTTCTTT. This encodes CASMWSNTEAFF.

In nucleotides, the CDR3 is TGTGCCAGCAGACAGACAGGGTTCGATGAAAAACTGTTTTTT. Its translation: CASRQTGFDEKLFF. The chain has TRBV28 and TRBJ1-4; 7 bases map to TRBD1. Trimming removed 6 bases from V and 6 bases from J; junction bases left unmatched: 7. This CDR3 is built from 14 residues. Germline V lookup: CDR1 MDHEN, CDR2 SYDVKM.

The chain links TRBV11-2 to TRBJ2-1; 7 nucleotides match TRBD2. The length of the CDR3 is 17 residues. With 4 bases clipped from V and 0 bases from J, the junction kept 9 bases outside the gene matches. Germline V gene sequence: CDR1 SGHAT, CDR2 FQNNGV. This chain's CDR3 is CASSSGPSGSSYNEQFF. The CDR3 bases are TGTGCCAGCAGCTCCGGCCCTAGCGGTAGCTCCTACAATGAGCAGTTCTTC. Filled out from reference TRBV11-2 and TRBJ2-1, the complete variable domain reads EAGVAQSPRYKIIEKRQSVAFWCNPISGHATLYWYQQILGQGPKLLIQFQNNGVVDDSQLPKDRFSAERLKGVDSTLKIQPAKLEDSAVYLCASSSGPSGSSYNEQFFGPGTRLTVL.

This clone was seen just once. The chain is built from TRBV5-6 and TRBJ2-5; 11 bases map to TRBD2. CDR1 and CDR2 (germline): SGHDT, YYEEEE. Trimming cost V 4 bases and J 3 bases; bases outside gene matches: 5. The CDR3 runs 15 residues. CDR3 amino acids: CASSPGLAVKETQYF. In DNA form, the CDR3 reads TGTGCCAGCAGCCCGGGACTAGCGGTTAAAGAGACCCAGTACTTC.

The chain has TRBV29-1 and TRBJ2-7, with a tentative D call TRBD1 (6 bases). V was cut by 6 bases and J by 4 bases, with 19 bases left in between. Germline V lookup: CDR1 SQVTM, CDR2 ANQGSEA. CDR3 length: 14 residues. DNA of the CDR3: TGCAGCGTACCCAACAGGGAAAAGCGGTACGAGCAGTACTTC. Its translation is CSVPNREKRYEQYF.

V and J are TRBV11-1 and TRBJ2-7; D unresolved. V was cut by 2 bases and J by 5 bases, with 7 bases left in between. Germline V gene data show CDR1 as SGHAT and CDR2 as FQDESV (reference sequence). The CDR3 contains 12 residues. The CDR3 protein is CASSLLDHEQYF. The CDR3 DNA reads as TGTGCCAGCAGCTTATTAGATCACGAGCAGTACTTC. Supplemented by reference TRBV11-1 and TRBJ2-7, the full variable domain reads EAEVAQSPRYKITEKSQAVAFWCDPISGHATLYWYRQILGQGPELLVQFQDESVVDDSQLPKDRFSAERLKGVDSTLKIQPAELGDSAMYLCASSLLDHEQYFGPGTRLTVT.

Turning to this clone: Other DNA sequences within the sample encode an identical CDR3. CDR3 in DNA: TGTGCCAGCAGTCCCCAGGGCAATCAGCCCCAGCATTTT. Amino acids: CASSPQGNQPQHF. This rearrangement joins TRBV28 to TRBJ1-5, with D uncertain. The CDR3 consists of 13 residues. The ends were cut back, 5 bases at V and 2 bases at J, with 7 bases in the middle. Germline CDR1 and CDR2: MDHEN and SYDVKM.